The 21 T cell receptor beta chains below were found in one sample sequenced in a study of shared clonotypes between healthy human individuals. Repertoires were generated with immunoSEQ multiplex PCR, while TCRdb's copy carries only in-frame clones and drops some. This table holds about 99,000 clones, about half found once. The specimen sequenced was PBMCs. The source of these receptors is a woman aged 40-49 years in good health. Some clones in this sample may be carry-over from other donors' samples.

About this clone itself: With a far larger clone one base away, a read error is the likely cause. The V and J genes are TRBV7-9 and TRBJ1-4; D is unclear. Looked up from germline, CDR1 is SEHNR and CDR2 is FQNEAQ (reference sequence). The CDR3 extends over 12 amino acids. In DNA form, the CDR3 reads TGTGCCTGCCAGACGAGGAATGAAGAACTGTTTTTT. Translated: CACQTRNEELFF.

The gene calls are TRBV6-4 and TRBJ2-6; D is unresolved. The CDR3 totals 16 residues. Germline-derived CDR1 and CDR2 are MRHNA and SNTAGT. Deletions cut 3 bases from V and 0 bases from J, with 9 bases between. This CDR3 reads CASSERESSGANVLTF. CDR3 DNA sequence: TGTGCCAGCAGTGAGAGAGAAAGCTCTGGGGCCAACGTCCTGACTTTC.

About this clone: This may stem from a read error, because a much larger clone lies one nucleotide away. In the same sample, other DNA sequences code for this CDR3. V usage is TRBV29-1 and J usage is TRBJ1-1; 10 bases align to TRBD1. Per the germline V gene, CDR1 is SQVTM and CDR2 is ANQGSEA. The CDR3 covers 14 residues. As DNA, the CDR3 is TGCAGCGCCCTGACAGGGGGCGGGGGCACTGAGGCTTTCTTT. Translated: CSALTGGGGTEAFF.

As to this clone: A read error likely explains this, since a far larger clone differs by one base. The CDR3 protein is CASSSMGSGYTF. Here the CDR3 DNA reads TGTGCTAGCAGCTCGATGGGGTCTGGCTACACCTTC. This rearrangement joins TRBV7-9 to TRBJ1-2; no firm D call. CDR1 SEHNR and CDR2 FQNEAQ come from the germline V gene (reference sequence). This CDR3 has 12 residues.

This rearrangement joins TRBV6-5 to TRBJ2-7, with 8 bases that match TRBD2. The junction had 7 bases not matched to a gene; V was cut back by 6 bases and J by 3 bases. The CDR3 loop spans 14 amino acids. Per germline, CDR1 MNHEY and CDR2 SVGAGI. In DNA, the CDR3 is TGTGCCAGCAGCAAGAGCGGGGGCAACTACGAGCAGTACTTC. Amino acid sequence: CASSKSGGNYEQYF.

The chain is built from TRBV7-2 and TRBJ2-7; D is perhaps TRBD1 (5 bases). Deletions cut 5 bases from V and 0 bases from J, with 20 bases between. Germline V gives CDR1 SGHTA, CDR2 FQGNSA. This CDR3 is 17 amino acids long. The CDR3 DNA follows: TGTGCCAGCAGCCCCTACCCCAGGGCGGTGGACTCCTACGAGCAGTACTTC. Translating it yields CASSPYPRAVDSYEQYF.

This chain uses TRBV7-2 with TRBJ2-5; weak D call: TRBD1 (6 bases). Looked up from germline, CDR1 is SGHTA and CDR2 is FQGNSA. The CDR3 loop spans 16 amino acids. V was clipped by 1 base and J by 3 bases, with 15 bases between them. CDR3 in DNA: TGTGCCAGCAGCTTAGTCTCCGCGAGGGGGAAAGAGACCCAGTACTTC. Protein product: CASSLVSARGKETQYF. Supplemented by reference TRBV7-2 and TRBJ2-5, the full variable domain reads GAGVSQSPSNKVTEKGKDVELRCDPISGHTALYWYRQSLGQGLEFLIYFQGNSAPDKSGLPSDRFSAERTGGSVSTLTIQRTQQEDSAVYLCASSLVSARGKETQYFGPGTRLLVL.

There are many counts of this clone. This chain connects TRBV10-3 to TRBJ1-5; D is possibly TRBD1 (5 bases). CDR3 length equals 15 residues. V lost 0 bases and J lost 11, with 17 bases in between. Germline V gene lookup returns CDR1 ENHRY and CDR2 SYGVKD. CDR3 DNA: TGTGCCATCAGTGAGTCGCTGGACACCCGCGGCGCCCAGCATTTT. It specifies CAISESLDTRGAQHF.

The chain uses TRBV27 and TRBJ2-7, with TRBD1 matching over 9 bases. V dropped 5 bases and J dropped 4; count of bases not matched to a gene: 9. CDR1 and CDR2 (germline): MNHEY, SMNVEV (reference sequence). This CDR3 comprises 15 residues. DNA of the CDR3: TGTGCCAGCAGTGACAACAGGGGGCTGACATACGAGCAGTACTTC. Protein product: CASSDNRGLTYEQYF.

The V gene is TRBV28, the J gene TRBJ2-1; D is undetermined. With 6 bases removed from V and 11 bases from J, the gap between germline ends came to 11 bases. The V gene's germline CDR1 is MDHEN and CDR2 SYDVKM. There are 11 residues in the CDR3. The CDR3 spells CASSLDEKQFF. The CDR3, as DNA: TGTGCCAGCAGCTTGGACGAGAAGCAGTTCTTC.

This sequence joins TRBV5-1 and TRBJ2-5; 8 bases fit TRBD2. Germline loops: CDR1 SGHRS, CDR2 YFSETQ. V shed 4 bases and J 3 bases; nucleotides not matched to a gene: 8. This CDR3 has 15 amino acids. In DNA, the CDR3 is TGCGCCAGCAGCGAAAGTAGCGGGAATGAAGAGACCCAGTACTTC. This translates into CASSESSGNEETQYF.

This clone was counted only a few times. This sequence joins TRBV30 and TRBJ2-7; the D is unclear. The germline CDR1 and CDR2 sequences are GTSNPN and SVGIG (reference sequence). The CDR3 sequence is 13 residues long. Between the trimmed V and J ends, which lost 0 bases and 0 bases, there was a span of 6 bases. The CDR3 region has the DNA TGTGCCTGGAGTGTATGGGGCTCCTACGAGCAGTACTTC. This encodes CAWSVWGSYEQYF.

V usage is TRBV27 and J usage is TRBJ1-2; 7 nucleotides align to TRBD1. The CDR3 sequence is 13 residues long. Trimming cost V 6 bases and J 8 bases; bases outside gene matches: 9. Germline loops: CDR1 MNHEY, CDR2 SMNVEV (reference sequence). CDR3 protein: CASSRNRGRGYTF. The CDR3 DNA follows: TGTGCCAGCAGCAGAAACAGGGGTCGGGGCTACACCTTC.

The J gene is TRBJ1-1, the V gene TRBV9; D unresolved. The length of the CDR3 is 13 residues. Per germline, CDR1 SGDLS and CDR2 YYNGEE. The germline V and J ends were trimmed by 4 bases and 1 base, with 8 bases remaining between them. Written as DNA, the CDR3 is TGTGCCAGCAGCCTCAACAGGAACACTGAAGCTTTCTTT. Amino acids: CASSLNRNTEAFF.

This clone was counted between two and nine times. The V and J genes are TRBV7-2 and TRBJ2-7, with D unresolved. The CDR3 contains 11 residues. In germline, CDR1 is SGHTA, CDR2 FQGNSA. Deletions cut 10 bases from V and 5 bases from J, with 12 bases between. The CDR3 sequence: CAISSGDEQYF. The CDR3 region has the DNA TGTGCCATCTCGAGTGGCGACGAGCAGTACTTC. Supplemented by reference TRBV7-2 and TRBJ2-7, the full variable domain reads GAGVSQSPSNKVTEKGKDVELRCDPISGHTALYWYRQSLGQGLEFLIYFQGNSAPDKSGLPSDRFSAERTGGSVSTLTIQRTQQEDSAVYLCAISSGDEQYFGPGTRLTVT.

As for this clone: An end of the junction differs from the germline gene, which may be a read error. Additional DNA sequences in this sample encode the identical CDR3. This sequence joins TRBV25-1 and TRBJ2-3; the D is unclear. CDR3 size: 13 residues. Germline V gives CDR1 MGHDK, CDR2 SYGVNS. The CDR3 loop is CASSDLSGRTQYF. The CDR3 coding sequence is TGCGCCAGCAGTGATCTTTCTGGTCGTACGCAGTATTTT.

The chain combines TRBV6-5 with TRBJ2-5, with D maybe TRBD2 (5 bases). The CDR3 consists of 13 residues. In germline, CDR1 is MNHEY, CDR2 SVGAGI. V lost 6 bases and J 11 bases, leaving 19 bases between the germline ends. Here the CDR3 DNA reads TGTGCCAGCAGCAACGGGCATCTGGGAGAGCAGTACTTC. Amino acids: CASSNGHLGEQYF.

This clone was recorded at least ten times. The chain joins TRBV30 to TRBJ1-2; D is unresolved. V was cut by 3 bases and J by 7 bases, with 6 bases left in between. Germline CDR1 and CDR2: GTSNPN and SVGIG (reference sequence). This CDR3 spans 10 amino acids. The CDR3 DNA reads TGTGCCTGGAGGAAAGGTGGCTACACCTTC. It translates to CAWRKGGYTF.

This clone was seen repeatedly, ten times or more. The J gene is TRBJ2-1, the V gene TRBV27; either TRBD1 or TRBD2 may fit D (5 bases each). V was trimmed by 5 bases and J by 9 bases, leaving 11 bases between them. CDR1 is MNHEY and CDR2 is SMNVEV in the germline V gene (reference sequence). The CDR3 has 12 amino acids. The CDR3 DNA is TGTGCCAGCAGTCCACAGAGGGGTGAGCAGTTCTTC. It codes for CASSPQRGEQFF.

The rearrangement joins TRBV20-1 to TRBJ2-5; tentative D call: TRBD2 (6 bases). The germline CDR1 and CDR2 sequences are DFQATT and SNEGSKA (reference sequence). Trimming removed 2 bases from V and 5 bases from J, with 6 bases in between. The CDR3 runs to 11 residues. The CDR3 coding sequence is TGCAGTGCTAGACTAGCGGAGACCCAGTACTTC. Its translation: CSARLAETQYF.

On this clone: One base separates it from a far larger clone, so it is likely a read error. This sample also contains other DNA sequences that code for the same CDR3. J is TRBJ1-1 and V is TRBV19; D is perhaps TRBD1 (6 bases). Germline-derived CDR1 and CDR2 are LNHDA and SQIVND (reference sequence). With 9 bases removed from V and 5 bases from J, the gap between germline ends came to 19 bases. The CDR3 loop spans 14 amino acids. The CDR3 DNA is TGTGCCAGCACATTCCCCACAGGGAAAACTGAAGCTTTCTTT. Protein product: CASTFPTGKTEAFF.